One and the same sample provided the 10 T cell receptor beta chains below, sequenced in a study of Graves' ophthalmopathy and Graves' hyperthyroidism. TCR beta CDR3 amplification used RNA transcripts. First-round RT-PCR employed HTBI primers, with a second-round multiplex PCR after it. Using its own MiXCR run on the multiplex PCR reads, TCRdb lists one record per CDR3 protein. The sample includes fewer than 350,000 distinct CDR3 sequences, roughly 16% seen only once; the top ten take roughly an eighth. The sample consisted of peripheral blood. The receptor set was obtained from an adult man with Graves' ophthalmopathy.

This clonotype was seen ten or more times. The chain is built from TRBV12-3 or TRBV12-4 and TRBJ1-2, with 8 bases lining up with TRBD1. V lost 3 bases and J lost 5; bases outside the gene matches: 8. The CDR3 is 15 amino acids. In DNA, the CDR3 is TGTGCCAGCAGTTTTCTCGGGACAGGCCATTATGGCTACACCTTC. It encodes CASSFLGTGHYGYTF.

A few counts support this clonotype. V is TRBV7-2 and J is TRBJ1-6, with 9 bases matching TRBD1. CDR1 and CDR2 (germline): SGHTA, FQGNSA. The CDR3 spans 15 residues. The V and J ends lost 5 bases and 7 bases, in that order; junction bases with no gene match: 6. The CDR3 region has the DNA TGTGCCAGCAGCACCAGGACAGGGGTAAATTCACCCCTCCACTTT. This encodes CASSTRTGVNSPLHF.

At least ten counts were recorded for this clonotype. J is TRBJ2-5 and V is TRBV6-2 or TRBV6-3; tentative D call: TRBD2 (5 bases). The V end lost 7 bases, the J end lost 1 base, and 13 bases lay between the germline ends. Germline assignment: CDR1 MNHEY and CDR2 SVGEGT. This CDR3 contains 14 residues. In nucleotides, the CDR3 is TGTGCCAGCACGCGGGCCTCCCTCCAAGAGACCCAGTACTTC. Translating it yields CASTRASLQETQYF.

This clonotype occurred many times. This sequence joins TRBV5-1 and TRBJ2-5; perhaps TRBD2 as D (6 bases). Trimming left V 6 bases short and J 4 bases short, with 25 bases between. The germline CDR1 and CDR2 sequences are SGHRS and YFSETQ. The CDR3 runs 17 residues. The CDR3 bases are TGCGCCAGCACTCCACGTCGATGGACGGGAGCGGGAGAGACCCAGTACTTC. The encoded protein is CASTPRRWTGAGETQYF.

The genes are TRBV6-2 or TRBV6-3 and TRBJ2-2, with 8 bases lining up with TRBD1. V was clipped by 6 bases and J by 7 bases; unmatched bases: 7. The V gene's germline CDR1 is MNHEY and CDR2 SVGEGT. This CDR3 is built from 14 residues. In DNA, the CDR3 is TGTGCCAGCAGACGACAGGGGAAACACGGGGAGCTGTTTTTT. Its protein product is CASRRQGKHGELFF.

This clonotype was picked up many times. The chain employs TRBV6-2 or TRBV6-3 and TRBJ1-5; D call uncertain. Germline CDR1 is MNHEY and CDR2 is SVGEGT. The V end lost 5 bases, the J end lost 11 bases, and 13 bases lay between the germline ends. The CDR3 consists of 12 residues. The CDR3 is CASSQSLAAQHF. Written as DNA, the CDR3 is TGTGCCAGCAGTCAAAGTCTTGCAGCCCAGCATTTT.

The table lists this clonotype with many counts. V usage is TRBV6-2 or TRBV6-3 and J usage is TRBJ2-7, with 11 bases aligning to TRBD1. The CDR3 loop spans 13 amino acids. Germline CDR1 MNHEY, CDR2 SVGEGT. Losses at the gene ends were 10 bases for V and 2 bases for J; bases not matched to a gene: 4. As DNA, the CDR3 is TGTGCCACCGGGACAGGGGGAACCTACGAGCAGTACTTC. Encoded protein: CATGTGGTYEQYF.

This clonotype was found many times. The gene calls are TRBV9 and TRBJ1-1; D is uncertain. This CDR3 comprises 13 residues. V shed 3 bases and J shed 0 bases, with 6 bases lying between them. CDR1 SGDLS and CDR2 YYNGEE come from the germline V gene. CDR3 nucleotides: TGTGCCAGCAGCGGCCTCATGAACACTGAAGCTTTCTTT. Translation gives CASSGLMNTEAFF.

V and J are TRBV2 and TRBJ2-5; no firm D call. V was clipped by 6 bases and J by 3 bases, with 14 bases between them. This CDR3 contains 14 residues. Germline CDR1 SNHLY, CDR2 FYNNEI. The CDR3 DNA reads TGTGCCAGCAGCCAATCCCCGCCTGAAGAGACCCAGTACTTC. Protein sequence: CASSQSPPEETQYF.

In its sample, this clonotype was seen many times. This chain connects TRBV14 to TRBJ2-7, with TRBD1 identical over 8 bases. The CDR3 has 16 amino acids. The J segment lost 4 bases and the V segment lost 0 bases, leaving 8 bases of the junction unmatched. The V gene's germline CDR1 is SGHDN and CDR2 FVKESK. Here the CDR3 reads CASSQDTYRGRYEQYF. In nucleotides, the CDR3 is TGTGCCAGCAGCCAAGATACTTACAGGGGGAGGTACGAGCAGTACTTC.